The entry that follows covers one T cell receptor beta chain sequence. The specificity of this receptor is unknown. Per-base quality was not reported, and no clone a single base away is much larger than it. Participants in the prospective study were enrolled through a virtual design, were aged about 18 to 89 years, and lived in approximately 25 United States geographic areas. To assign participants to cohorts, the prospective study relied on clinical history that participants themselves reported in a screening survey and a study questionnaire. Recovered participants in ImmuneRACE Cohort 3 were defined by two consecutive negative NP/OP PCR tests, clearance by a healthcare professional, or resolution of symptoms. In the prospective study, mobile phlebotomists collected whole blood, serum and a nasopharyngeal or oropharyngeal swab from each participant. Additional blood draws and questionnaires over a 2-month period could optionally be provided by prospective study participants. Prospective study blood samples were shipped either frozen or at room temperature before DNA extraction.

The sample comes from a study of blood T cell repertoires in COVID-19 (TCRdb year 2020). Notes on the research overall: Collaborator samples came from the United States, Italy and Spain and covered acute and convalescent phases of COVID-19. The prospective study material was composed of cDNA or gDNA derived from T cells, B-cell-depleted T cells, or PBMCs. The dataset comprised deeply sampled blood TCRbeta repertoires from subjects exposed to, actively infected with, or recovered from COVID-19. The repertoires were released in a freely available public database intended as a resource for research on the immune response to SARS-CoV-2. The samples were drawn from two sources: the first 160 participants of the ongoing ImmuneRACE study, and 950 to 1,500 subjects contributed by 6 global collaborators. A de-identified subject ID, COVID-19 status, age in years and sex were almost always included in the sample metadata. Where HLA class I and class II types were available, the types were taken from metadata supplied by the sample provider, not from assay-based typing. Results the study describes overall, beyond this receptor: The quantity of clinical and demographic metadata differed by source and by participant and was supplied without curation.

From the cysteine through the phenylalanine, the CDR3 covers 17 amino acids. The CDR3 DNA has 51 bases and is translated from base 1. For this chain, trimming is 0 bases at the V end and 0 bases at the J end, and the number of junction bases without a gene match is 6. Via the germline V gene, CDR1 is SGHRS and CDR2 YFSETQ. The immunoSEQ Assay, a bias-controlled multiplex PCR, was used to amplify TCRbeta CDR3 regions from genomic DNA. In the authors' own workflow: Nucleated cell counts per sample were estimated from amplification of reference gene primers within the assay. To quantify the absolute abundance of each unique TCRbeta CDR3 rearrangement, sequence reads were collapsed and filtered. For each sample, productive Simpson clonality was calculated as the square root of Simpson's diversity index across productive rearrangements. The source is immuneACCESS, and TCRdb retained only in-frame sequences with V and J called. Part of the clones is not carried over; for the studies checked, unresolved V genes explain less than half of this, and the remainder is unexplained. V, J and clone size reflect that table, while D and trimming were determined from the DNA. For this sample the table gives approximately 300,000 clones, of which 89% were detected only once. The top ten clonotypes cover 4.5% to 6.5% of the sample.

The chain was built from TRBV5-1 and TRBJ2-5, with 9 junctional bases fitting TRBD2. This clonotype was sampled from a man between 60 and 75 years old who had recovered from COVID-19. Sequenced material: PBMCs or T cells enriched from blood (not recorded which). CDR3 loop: CASSLVLAGTYQETQYF. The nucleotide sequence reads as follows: TGCGCCAGCAGCTTGGTTCTAGCGGGAACTTACCAAGAGACCCAGTACTTC.